The text below deals with one TCR beta chain. The antigen remains unidentified. Heparinised blood was drawn once per donor, averaging around 120 mL. Sorting of CD4+ naive, central memory, regulatory and stem cell-like memory cells was performed via CD45RO/CCR7/CD25/CD127/CD95/CD27. These data originate in a study of beta chain features in type 1 diabetes. The sequenced template was cDNA made from the entire isolated RNA. There were 3 million to 4 million reads on average in the naive, central memory and regulatory T cell samples. Generated by immunoSEQ multiplex PCR, the TCRdb table keeps only in-frame clones and is missing some. This sample has fewer than 650,000 clones; roughly a sixth occur once, and the top ten carry approximately 0.087%. Broader study findings: The VDJ junctions of type 1 diabetes patients carried fewer insertions and more deletions.

Germline V gene sequence: CDR1 SGHRS, CDR2 YFSETQ. The CDR3 has 15 residues. V lost 3 bases, J lost 4 bases, and 7 bases stayed unmatched. This receptor was obtained from a man aged 18 to 35 in good health. The chain is built from TRBV5-1 and TRBJ2-1, with 7 bases fitting TRBD2. The sample comprised naive CD4+ T cells from blood. The CDR3: CASSSGASGYNEQFF. The CDR3 nucleotides read TGCGCCAGCAGCTCCGGGGCTAGCGGTTACAATGAGCAGTTCTTC.